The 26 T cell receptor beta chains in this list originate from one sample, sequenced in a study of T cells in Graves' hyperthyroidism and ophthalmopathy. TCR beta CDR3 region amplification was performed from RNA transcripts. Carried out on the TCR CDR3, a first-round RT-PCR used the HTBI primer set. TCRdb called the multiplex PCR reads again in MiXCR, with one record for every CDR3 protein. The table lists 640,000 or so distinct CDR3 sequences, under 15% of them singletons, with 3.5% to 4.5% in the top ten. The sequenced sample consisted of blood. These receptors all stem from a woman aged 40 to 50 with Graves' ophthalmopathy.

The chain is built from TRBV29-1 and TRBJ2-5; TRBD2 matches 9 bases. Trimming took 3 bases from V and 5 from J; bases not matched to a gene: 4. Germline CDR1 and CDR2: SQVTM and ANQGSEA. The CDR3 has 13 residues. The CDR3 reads CSVDMAGGETQYF. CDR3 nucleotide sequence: TGCAGCGTTGATATGGCGGGAGGGGAGACCCAGTACTTC.

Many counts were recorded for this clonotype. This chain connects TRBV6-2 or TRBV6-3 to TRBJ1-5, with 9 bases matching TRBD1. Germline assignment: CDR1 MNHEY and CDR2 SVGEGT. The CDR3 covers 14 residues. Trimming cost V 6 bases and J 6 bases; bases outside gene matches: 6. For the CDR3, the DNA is TGTGCCAGCAGAGATGGACAGGGGATTCAGCCCCAGCATTTT. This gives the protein CASRDGQGIQPQHF.

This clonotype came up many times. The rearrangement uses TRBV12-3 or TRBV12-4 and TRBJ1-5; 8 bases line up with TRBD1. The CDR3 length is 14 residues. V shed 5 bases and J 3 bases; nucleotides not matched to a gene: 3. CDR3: CASSEDRVNQPQHF. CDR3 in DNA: TGTGCCAGCAGTGAGGACAGGGTCAATCAGCCCCAGCATTTT.

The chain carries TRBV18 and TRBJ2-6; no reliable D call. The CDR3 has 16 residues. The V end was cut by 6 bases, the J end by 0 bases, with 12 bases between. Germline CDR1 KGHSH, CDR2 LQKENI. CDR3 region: CASSPWTVSGANVLTF. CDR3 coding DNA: TGTGCCAGCTCCCCCTGGACGGTCTCTGGGGCCAACGTCCTGACTTTC.

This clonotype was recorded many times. CDR3 in DNA: TGCAGCGTTGGAGACAGGCCCTACGAGCAGTACTTC. Its translation is CSVGDRPYEQYF. The chain couples TRBV29-1 to TRBJ2-7, with D possibly TRBD1 on 6 matching bases. The CDR3 contains 12 residues. Germline loops: CDR1 SQVTM, CDR2 ANQGSEA. V was shortened by 4 bases and J by 2 bases, with 9 bases between the two germline ends.

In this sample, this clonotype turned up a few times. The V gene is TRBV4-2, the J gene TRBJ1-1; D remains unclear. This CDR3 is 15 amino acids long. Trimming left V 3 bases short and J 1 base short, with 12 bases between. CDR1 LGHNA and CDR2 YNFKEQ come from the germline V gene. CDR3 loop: CASSHTAAGNTEAFF. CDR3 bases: TGTGCCAGCAGCCATACAGCGGCGGGGAACACTGAAGCTTTCTTT.

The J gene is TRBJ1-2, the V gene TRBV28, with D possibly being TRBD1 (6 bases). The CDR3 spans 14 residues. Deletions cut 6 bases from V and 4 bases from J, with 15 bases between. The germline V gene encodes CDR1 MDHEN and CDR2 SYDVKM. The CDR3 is CASSLAGVPYGYTF. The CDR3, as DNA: TGTGCCAGCAGCCTGGCAGGGGTGCCCTATGGCTACACCTTC.

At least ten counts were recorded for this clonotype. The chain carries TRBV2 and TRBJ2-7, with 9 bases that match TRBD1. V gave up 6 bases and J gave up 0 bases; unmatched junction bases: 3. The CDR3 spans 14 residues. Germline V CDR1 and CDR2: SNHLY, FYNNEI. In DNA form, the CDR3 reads TGTGCCAGCAGAAGGGACAGGGACTCCTACGAGCAGTACTTC. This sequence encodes CASRRDRDSYEQYF. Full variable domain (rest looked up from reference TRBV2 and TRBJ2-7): EPEVTQTPSHQVTQMGQEVILRCVPISNHLYFYWYRQILGQKVEFLVSFYNNEISEKSEIFDDQFSVERPDGSNFTLKIRSTKLEDSAMYFCASRRDRDSYEQYFGPGTRLTVT.

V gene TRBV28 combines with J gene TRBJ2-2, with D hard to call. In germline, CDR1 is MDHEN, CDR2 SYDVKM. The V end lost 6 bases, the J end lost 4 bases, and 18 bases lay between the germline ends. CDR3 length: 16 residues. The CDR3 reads CASRPYVDGPTGELFF. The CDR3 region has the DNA TGTGCCAGCAGACCCTATGTAGACGGACCCACCGGGGAGCTGTTTTTT.

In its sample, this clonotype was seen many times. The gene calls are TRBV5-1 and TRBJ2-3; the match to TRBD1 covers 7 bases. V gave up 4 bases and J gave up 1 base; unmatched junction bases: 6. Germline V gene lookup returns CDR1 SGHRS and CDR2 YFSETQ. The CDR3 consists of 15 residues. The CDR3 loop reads CASSLRDSRTDTQYF. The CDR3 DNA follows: TGCGCCAGCAGCCTCCGGGACAGCCGCACAGATACGCAGTATTTT.

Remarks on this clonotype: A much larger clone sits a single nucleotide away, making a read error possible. The CDR3 DNA follows: TGTGCCAGCCCCCCCGCTGGCGGGAGTGCCACCGGGGAGCTGTTTTTT. It translates to CASPPAGGSATGELFF. The chain couples TRBV6-1 to TRBJ2-2; 7 positions agree with TRBD2. The CDR3 runs to 16 residues. Per germline, CDR1 MNHNS and CDR2 SASEGT. V lost 8 bases, J lost 4 bases, and 13 bases stayed unmatched.

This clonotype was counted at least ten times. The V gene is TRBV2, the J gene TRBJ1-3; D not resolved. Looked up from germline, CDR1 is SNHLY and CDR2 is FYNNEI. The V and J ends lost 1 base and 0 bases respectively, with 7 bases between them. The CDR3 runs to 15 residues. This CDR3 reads CASSEGPNSGNTIYF. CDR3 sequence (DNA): TGTGCCAGCAGTGAAGGGCCCAACTCTGGAAACACCATATATTTT. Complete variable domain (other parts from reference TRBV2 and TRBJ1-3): EPEVTQTPSHQVTQMGQEVILRCVPISNHLYFYWYRQILGQKVEFLVSFYNNEISEKSEIFDDQFSVERPDGSNFTLKIRSTKLEDSAMYFCASSEGPNSGNTIYFGEGSWLTVV.

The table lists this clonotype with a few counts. CDR3 loop: CASDRRSGANVLTF. CDR3 coding DNA: TGTGCCAGCGACCGACGCTCTGGGGCCAACGTCCTGACTTTC. The V and J genes are TRBV2 and TRBJ2-6, with D hard to call. This CDR3 spans 14 amino acids. Trimming took off 8 bases at V and 0 bases at J, with 8 bases between the two ends. Germline V gene data show CDR1 as SNHLY and CDR2 as FYNNEI.

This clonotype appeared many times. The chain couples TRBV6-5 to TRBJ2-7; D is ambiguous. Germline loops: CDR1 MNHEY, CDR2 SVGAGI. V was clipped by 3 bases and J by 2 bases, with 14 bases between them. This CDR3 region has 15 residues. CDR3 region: CASSYFVGSAYEQYF. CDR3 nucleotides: TGTGCCAGCAGTTATTTCGTCGGGTCGGCCTACGAGCAGTACTTC.

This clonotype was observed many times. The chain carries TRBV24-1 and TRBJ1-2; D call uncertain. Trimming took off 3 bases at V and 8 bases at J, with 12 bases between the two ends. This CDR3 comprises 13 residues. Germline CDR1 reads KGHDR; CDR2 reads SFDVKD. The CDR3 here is CATSDGDIGGYTF. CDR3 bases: TGTGCCACCAGTGATGGGGATATCGGCGGCTACACCTTC.

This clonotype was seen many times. The CDR3, as DNA: TGTGCCAGCAGACCCGACGGAACCTCTGGAAACACCATATATTTT. Translation: CASRPDGTSGNTIYF. The rearrangement uses TRBV12-3 or TRBV12-4 and TRBJ1-3; D is unclear. The CDR3 length is 15 residues. Trimming cost V 6 bases and J 0 bases, with 12 bases left between them.

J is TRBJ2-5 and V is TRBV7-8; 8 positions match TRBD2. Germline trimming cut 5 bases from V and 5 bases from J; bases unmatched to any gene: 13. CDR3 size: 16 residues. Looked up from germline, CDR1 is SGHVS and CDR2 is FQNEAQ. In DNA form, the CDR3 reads TGTGCCAGCAGCCCCCTACTAGCGGAGCCGCGGGAGACCCAGTACTTC. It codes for CASSPLLAEPRETQYF.

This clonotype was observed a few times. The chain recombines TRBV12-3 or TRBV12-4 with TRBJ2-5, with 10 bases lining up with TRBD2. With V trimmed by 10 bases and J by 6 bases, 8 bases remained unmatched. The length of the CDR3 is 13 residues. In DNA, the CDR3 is TGTGCCACAAGAGCGGGGGGGACGAAGACCCAGTACTTC. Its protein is CATRAGGTKTQYF.

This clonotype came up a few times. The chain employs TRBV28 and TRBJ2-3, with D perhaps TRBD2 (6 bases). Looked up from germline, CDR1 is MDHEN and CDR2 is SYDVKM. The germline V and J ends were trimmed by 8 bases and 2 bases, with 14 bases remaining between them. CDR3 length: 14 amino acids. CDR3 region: CASGEEDPTDTQYF. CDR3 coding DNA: TGTGCCAGCGGGGAGGAGGACCCCACAGATACGCAGTATTTT.

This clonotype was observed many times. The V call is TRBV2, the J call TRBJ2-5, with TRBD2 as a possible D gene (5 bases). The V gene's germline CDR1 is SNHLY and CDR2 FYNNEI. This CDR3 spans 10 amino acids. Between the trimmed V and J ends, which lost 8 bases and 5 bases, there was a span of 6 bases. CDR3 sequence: CASGEETQYF. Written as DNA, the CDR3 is TGTGCCAGCGGGGAGGAGACCCAGTACTTC.

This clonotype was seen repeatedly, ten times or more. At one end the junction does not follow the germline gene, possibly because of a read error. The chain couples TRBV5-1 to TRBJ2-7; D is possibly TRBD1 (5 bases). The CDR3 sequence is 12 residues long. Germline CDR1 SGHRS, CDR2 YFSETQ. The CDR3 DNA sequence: TGTGCCAGCAGTGTAGACAGCTACGAGCAGTACTTC. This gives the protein CASSVDSYEQYF.

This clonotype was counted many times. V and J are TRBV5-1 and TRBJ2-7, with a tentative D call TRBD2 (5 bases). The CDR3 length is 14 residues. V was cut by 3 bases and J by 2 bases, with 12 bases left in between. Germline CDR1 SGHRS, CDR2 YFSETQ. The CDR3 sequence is CASSSGIDPYEQYF. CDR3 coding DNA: TGCGCCAGCAGCTCCGGGATAGACCCCTACGAGCAGTACTTC.

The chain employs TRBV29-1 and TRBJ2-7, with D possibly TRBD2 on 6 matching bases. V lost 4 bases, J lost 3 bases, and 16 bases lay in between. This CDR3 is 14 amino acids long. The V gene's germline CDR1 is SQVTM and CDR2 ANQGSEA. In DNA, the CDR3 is TGCAGCGTTGGATTCTGGAGGGTGGGCTACGAGCAGTACTTC. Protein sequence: CSVGFWRVGYEQYF.

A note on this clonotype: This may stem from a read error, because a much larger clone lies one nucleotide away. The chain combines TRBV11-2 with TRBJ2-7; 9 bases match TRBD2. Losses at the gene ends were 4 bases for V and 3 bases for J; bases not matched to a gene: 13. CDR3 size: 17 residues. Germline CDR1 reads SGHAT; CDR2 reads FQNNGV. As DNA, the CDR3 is TGTGCCAGCAGCTCAGATTCCCCGACTAGCGGCATCTACGAGCAGTACTTC. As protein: CASSSDSPTSGIYEQYF. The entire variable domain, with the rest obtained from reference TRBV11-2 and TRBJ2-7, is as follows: EAGVAQSPRYKIIEKRQSVAFWCNPISGHATLYWYQQILGQGPKLLIQFQNNGVVDDSQLPKDRFSAERLKGVDSTLKIQPAKLEDSAVYLCASSSDSPTSGIYEQYFGPGTRLTVT.

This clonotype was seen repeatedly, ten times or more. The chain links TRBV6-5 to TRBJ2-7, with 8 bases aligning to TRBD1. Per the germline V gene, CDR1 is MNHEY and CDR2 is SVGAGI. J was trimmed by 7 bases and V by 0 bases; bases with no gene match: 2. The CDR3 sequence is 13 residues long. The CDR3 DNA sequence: TGTGCCAGCAGTTACTCGAGACAGGGGGAGCAGTACTTC. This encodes CASSYSRQGEQYF.

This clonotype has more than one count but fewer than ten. The CDR3 protein is CASSIAGVTIDEQYF. The CDR3 nucleotides read TGTGCCAGTAGTATAGCGGGAGTAACGATCGACGAGCAGTACTTC. This rearrangement joins TRBV19 to TRBJ2-7; D is possibly TRBD2 (6 bases). With 1 base removed from V and 5 bases from J, the gap between germline ends came to 15 bases. There are 15 residues in the CDR3. The germline V gene encodes CDR1 LNHDA and CDR2 SQIVND (reference sequence).